The text below deals with one TCR beta chain. The data were obtained in a study of T cells in Graves' hyperthyroidism and ophthalmopathy. At the level of the study: Upon initial diagnosis and before any treatment, peripheral blood was collected.

From RNA transcripts, TCR beta CDR3 regions were amplified. First-round RT-PCR with HTBI primers amplified the TCR CDR3 region. Each CDR3 protein is one row after TCRdb ran MiXCR on the multiplex PCR reads. This table holds about 640,000 distinct CDR3 sequences, around 21% found once. The study included ophthalmopathy patients with Clinical Activity Score at least 3, NOSPECS grade at least 4 and duration under 3 months. Fresh 10 ml peripheral blood yielded PBMCs. Trimming removed 4 bases from V and 5 bases from J, with 17 bases in between. Germline lookup yields CDR1 SGHRS and CDR2 YFSETQ. The length of the CDR3 is 15 residues.

The material sequenced was blood. This sequence joins TRBV5-1 and TRBJ2-3; possible D gene TRBD2, 6 bases. The clonotype comes from a man between 25 and 39 years old with Graves' ophthalmopathy. The CDR3 region is CASSPGSGGGDTQYF. The DNA of the CDR3 is TGCGCCAGCAGCCCCGGGAGTGGGGGAGGAGATACGCAGTATTTT.